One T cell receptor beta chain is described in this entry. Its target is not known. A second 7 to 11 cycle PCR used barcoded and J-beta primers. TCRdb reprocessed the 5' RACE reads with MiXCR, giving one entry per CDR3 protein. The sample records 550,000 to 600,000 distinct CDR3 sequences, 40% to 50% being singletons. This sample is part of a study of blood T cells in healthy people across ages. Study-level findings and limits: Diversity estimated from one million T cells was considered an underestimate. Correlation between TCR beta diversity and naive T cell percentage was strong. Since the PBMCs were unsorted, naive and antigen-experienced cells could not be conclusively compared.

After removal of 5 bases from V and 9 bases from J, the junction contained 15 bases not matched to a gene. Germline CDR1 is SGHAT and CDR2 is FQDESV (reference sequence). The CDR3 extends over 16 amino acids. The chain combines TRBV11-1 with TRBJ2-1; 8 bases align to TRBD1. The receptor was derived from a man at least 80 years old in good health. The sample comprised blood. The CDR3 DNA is TGTGCCAGCAGCCAAAGGGGCCAGGGGGCACGGGTTGAGCAGTTCTTC. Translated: CASSQRGQGARVEQFF.